These 24 T cell receptor beta chains were sequenced from one sample in a study of T cell changes during pregnancy in multiple sclerosis. The data were produced by immunoSEQ multiplex PCR, yet TCRdb's version contains in-frame clones alone and is incomplete. The sample shows 55,000 to 95,000 clones, approximately 94% of them seen only once. The specimen was peripheral blood, collected in the second trimester of pregnancy. These receptors were obtained from a female donor in good health, enrolled as a control in a pregnancy study.

This chain joins TRBV7-2 and TRBJ1-6, with TRBD1 matching 8 bases. This CDR3 comprises 14 residues. V dropped 4 bases and J dropped 9; count of bases not matched to a gene: 5. CDR1 is SGHTA and CDR2 is FQGNSA in the germline V gene. The CDR3 nucleotides read TGTGCCAGCAGCTCCAGGGGGCGCGGTTCACCCCTCCACTTT. Protein sequence: CASSSRGRGSPLHF.

V and J are TRBV27 and TRBJ2-1; 13 bases match TRBD2. V was clipped by 7 bases and J by 7 bases; unmatched bases: 7. The CDR3 runs 15 residues. CDR1 is MNHEY and CDR2 is SMNVEV in the germline V gene (reference sequence). CDR3 loop: CASTLTSGGGNEQFF. The CDR3 region has the DNA TGTGCCAGCACCCTAACTAGCGGGGGGGGTAATGAGCAGTTCTTC.

With regard to this clone: The junction does not match germline at one end; this may be a read error. The genes are TRBV7-9 and TRBJ1-1; perhaps TRBD1 as D (5 bases). CDR1 and CDR2 from the germline V gene are SEHNR and FQNEAQ (reference sequence). The CDR3 is 14 residues long. The CDR3 here is CASTLGVANTEAFF. DNA for the CDR3: TGTGCCAGCACCTTAGGGGTAGCGAACACTGAAGCTTTCTTT.

The chain is built from TRBV7-8 and TRBJ1-1; no definite D call. This CDR3 comprises 14 residues. Germline CDR1 is SGHVS and CDR2 is FQNEAQ. V was cut by 5 bases and J by 2 bases, with 12 bases left in between. The CDR3 sequence: CASSPLGENTEAFF. The CDR3 DNA reads as TGTGCCAGCAGCCCGTTGGGCGAAAACACTGAAGCTTTCTTT.

This chain connects TRBV9 to TRBJ2-7; weak D call: TRBD1 (5 bases). Trimming removed 3 bases at V and 4 bases at J, with 11 bases between. Germline assignment: CDR1 SGDLS and CDR2 YYNGEE. This CDR3 contains 13 residues. The CDR3 nucleotides read TGTGCCAGCAGCGCAGACAGATCGTACGAGCAGTACTTC. It translates to CASSADRSYEQYF.

The chain uses TRBV29-1 and TRBJ1-4; 7 nucleotides line up with TRBD1. V gave up 4 bases and J gave up 7 bases; unmatched junction bases: 3. This CDR3 is 12 amino acids long. Germline V gene data show CDR1 as SQVTM and CDR2 as ANQGSEA. CDR3 sequence reads: CSVATGTEKLFF. The CDR3 region has the DNA TGCAGCGTTGCGACAGGGACTGAAAAACTGTTTTTT.

Here the CDR3 reads CASSRLQVNYGYTF. In DNA form, the CDR3 reads TGTGCCAGTAGCCGGCTCCAGGTGAACTATGGCTACACCTTC. This chain joins TRBV19 and TRBJ1-2, with D unclear. Between the trimmed V and J ends, which lost 6 bases and 2 bases, there was a span of 13 bases. Germline CDR1 and CDR2: LNHDA and SQIVND (reference sequence). This CDR3 is built from 14 residues. Supplemented by reference TRBV19 and TRBJ1-2, the full variable domain reads DGGITQSPKYLFRKEGQNVTLSCEQNLNHDAMYWYRQDPGQGLRLIYYSQIVNDFQKGDIAEGYSVSREKKESFPLTVTSAQKNPTAFYLCASSRLQVNYGYTFGSGTRLTVV.

V gene TRBV7-2 combines with J gene TRBJ1-1, with 12 nucleotides matching TRBD1. Germline-derived CDR1 and CDR2 are SGHTA and FQGNSA. The CDR3 spans 15 residues. J lost 8 bases, V lost 1 base, and 5 bases had no gene match. The CDR3 loop is CASSLDGTGGWEAFF. CDR3 sequence (DNA): TGTGCCAGCAGCTTAGATGGGACAGGGGGCTGGGAAGCTTTCTTT. The full variable domain, in which reference TRBV7-2 and TRBJ1-1 provide the parts outside the CDR3, is GAGVSQSPSNKVTEKGKDVELRCDPISGHTALYWYRQSLGQGLEFLIYFQGNSAPDKSGLPSDRFSAERTGGSVSTLTIQRTQQEDSAVYLCASSLDGTGGWEAFFGQGTRLTVV.

The genes are TRBV27 and TRBJ2-3; 9 bases are a match to TRBD2. The germline V gene encodes CDR1 MNHEY and CDR2 SMNVEV (reference sequence). The CDR3 loop spans 15 amino acids. V shed 6 bases and J 4 bases; nucleotides not matched to a gene: 8. The CDR3 sequence: CASREAGGPADTQYF. DNA of the CDR3: TGTGCCAGCAGAGAGGCGGGGGGGCCGGCAGATACGCAGTATTTT.

V gene TRBV5-1 combines with J gene TRBJ1-1; TRBD1 agrees at 7 bases. Unmatched junction bases numbered 4, after V lost 8 bases and J lost 3 bases. The CDR3 has 12 residues. Germline V gives CDR1 SGHRS, CDR2 YFSETQ. The CDR3 loop reads CARDRVDTEAFF. Here the CDR3 DNA reads TGCGCCAGAGACAGGGTAGACACTGAAGCTTTCTTT.

The chain combines TRBV4-3 with TRBJ1-1; D is ambiguous. The germline CDR1 and CDR2 sequences are LGHNA and YSLEER. CDR3 size: 14 residues. V lost 1 base and J 3 bases, leaving 9 bases between the germline ends. CDR3 coding DNA: TGCGCCAGCAGCCAAGGCGAGGAGTACACTGAAGCTTTCTTT. Translated: CASSQGEEYTEAFF.

This sequence joins TRBV5-8 and TRBJ2-7; no firm D call. Trimming took 1 base from V and 7 from J, leaving 9 bases between them. This CDR3 comprises 12 residues. CDR1 SGHTS and CDR2 YDEGEE come from the germline V gene. This CDR3 reads CASSLNSREQYF. The CDR3 DNA sequence: TGTGCCAGCAGCTTGAATTCGAGGGAGCAGTACTTC.

This chain joins TRBV6-1 and TRBJ1-6, with a possible D match to TRBD1 (5 bases). This CDR3 contains 12 residues. Per germline, CDR1 MNHNS and CDR2 SASEGT. Trimming cost V 11 bases and J 11 bases, with 16 bases left between them. The CDR3 here is CALGQGAAPLHF. The DNA of the CDR3 is TGTGCCCTGGGGCAGGGCGCGGCACCCCTCCACTTT.

The V gene is TRBV7-2, the J gene TRBJ2-2; TRBD1 agrees at 7 bases. CDR3 size: 15 residues. The ends lost 2 bases at V and 8 bases at J; junction bases unmatched: 8. CDR1 and CDR2 (germline): SGHTA, FQGNSA. Written as DNA, the CDR3 is TGTGCCAGCAGCTTATATGCAGGGGGTATAGGGGAGCTGTTTTTT. It codes for CASSLYAGGIGELFF.

In its sample, this clone was seen once. V gene TRBV7-9 combines with J gene TRBJ2-3, with D unresolved. Germline V lookup: CDR1 SEHNR, CDR2 FQNEAQ (reference sequence). CDR3 length: 12 residues. The germline V and J ends were trimmed by 3 bases and 2 bases, with 3 bases remaining between them. This CDR3 is CASSFNTDTQYF. Here the CDR3 DNA reads TGTGCCAGCAGCTTCAACACAGATACGCAGTATTTT.

This chain connects TRBV5-1 to TRBJ1-1; D is possibly TRBD1 (6 bases). V was trimmed by 4 bases and J by 2 bases, leaving 9 bases between them. The CDR3 is 13 residues long. Germline V gives CDR1 SGHRS, CDR2 YFSETQ. The CDR3 DNA follows: TGCGCCAGCAGCATGGGGGGCAACACTGAAGCTTTCTTT. Translating gives CASSMGGNTEAFF. Full variable domain (missing parts from reference TRBV5-1 and TRBJ1-1): KAGVTQTPRYLIKTRGQQVTLSCSPISGHRSVSWYQQTPGQGLQFLFEYFSETQRNKGNFPGRFSGRQFSNSRSEMNVSTLELGDSALYLCASSMGGNTEAFFGQGTRLTVV.

The chain is built from TRBV12-5 and TRBJ2-1; D possibly corresponds to TRBD1 (7 bases). V lost 7 bases, J lost 3 bases, and 13 bases lay in between. Germline V gene lookup returns CDR1 LGHNT and CDR2 FRNRAP. The CDR3 covers 14 residues. CDR3 region: CASEGQGGYNEQFF. CDR3 nucleotide sequence: TGTGCTAGTGAAGGGCAGGGGGGCTACAATGAGCAGTTCTTC.

This chain links TRBV19 with TRBJ1-4, with a tentative D call TRBD1 (6 bases). The CDR3 runs 14 residues. Deletions cut 5 bases from V and 10 bases from J, with 17 bases between. Germline V gene data show CDR1 as LNHDA and CDR2 as SQIVND (reference sequence). The CDR3 region has the DNA TGTGCCAGTAGTCCAGGGGTGGTAAAGGGAAAACTGTTTTTT. Translating gives CASSPGVVKGKLFF.

Here the CDR3 reads CAISPGVSTGGELFF. The CDR3 nucleotides are TGTGCCATCAGTCCCGGTGTTAGCACGGGGGGGGAGCTGTTTTTT. The chain couples TRBV10-3 to TRBJ2-2, with D perhaps TRBD2 (5 bases). The CDR3 contains 15 residues. Trimming removed 5 bases at V and 8 bases at J, with 18 bases between. Germline CDR1 ENHRY, CDR2 SYGVKD.

The chain is built from TRBV6-5 and TRBJ2-1; a possible D gene is TRBD2 (5 bases). The V and J ends lost 4 bases and 6 bases respectively, with 16 bases between them. CDR3 size: 15 residues. Germline V gene sequence: CDR1 MNHEY, CDR2 SVGAGI. CDR3 nucleotides: TGTGCCAGCAGTTTAGACGGGTTTCGGGGCAATGAGCAGTTCTTC. Its protein is CASSLDGFRGNEQFF.

The rearrangement links TRBV11-2 to TRBJ2-5, with 9 nucleotides matching TRBD1. Unmatched junction bases numbered 6, after V lost 5 bases and J lost 5 bases. Germline V gene data show CDR1 as SGHAT and CDR2 as FQNNGV. This CDR3 is built from 14 residues. The CDR3 reads CASSTGGGLETQYF. Written as DNA, the CDR3 is TGTGCCAGCAGCACAGGGGGCGGCCTGGAGACCCAGTACTTC.

This chain uses TRBV5-1 with TRBJ2-4; 11 bases line up with TRBD2. The CDR3 is 14 residues long. Germline assignment: CDR1 SGHRS and CDR2 YFSETQ. Trimming at V came to 3 bases and at J to 8 bases, leaving 4 bases not matched to a gene. CDR3 in amino acids: CASSSTSGGDIQYF. In nucleotides, the CDR3 is TGCGCCAGCAGCTCTACTAGCGGGGGTGACATTCAGTACTTC.

The chain uses TRBV4-3 and TRBJ2-7; D is unresolved. Germline values: CDR1 LGHNA, CDR2 YSLEER. The CDR3 runs 13 residues. V lost 4 bases to trimming and J lost 2 bases, with 9 bases between them. In DNA form, the CDR3 reads TGCGCCAGCAGCCCTAGTGGTGCCTACGAGCAGTACTTC. This gives the protein CASSPSGAYEQYF.

This clone was detected once. J is TRBJ1-3 and V is TRBV7-2, with 7 positions matching TRBD1. V lost 5 bases, J lost 6 bases, and 10 bases stayed unmatched. Germline assignment: CDR1 SGHTA and CDR2 FQGNSA. The CDR3 extends over 15 amino acids. In DNA form, the CDR3 reads TGTGCCAGCAGCCCGGCCCCGGGACAGCAAAACACCATATATTTT. It is translated as CASSPAPGQQNTIYF.